A selection of T cell receptor beta chains follows, all from one sample in a study of cytomegalovirus exposure and HLA in healthy donors. Sequenced by immunoSEQ multiplex PCR; TCRdb stores in-frame clones only, minus some. The sample lists under 200,000 clones, approximately 84% occurring once. The sequencing sample was made of PBMCs. Source of these receptors: a boy between 10 and 17 years old in good health and CMV-seronegative. Each CDR3 is given with its conserved first and last residue. Each record gives: clone size, V gene, D gene, J gene, CDR3 DNA, CDR3 protein. A D gene is named only where the DNA matches it firmly. Clone size is not always given. Where it is, it says once, few, many or a class for expanded clones.

-	TRBV2	-	TRBJ1-5	TGTGCCAGCAGGCAACGATCGGGGGAACATCAGCCCCAGCATTTT	CASRQRSGEHQPQHF
-	TRBV28	TRBD2	TRBJ2-3	TGTGCCAGTACCCGGGGACTAGCGGGATTCATGGATACGCAGTATTTT	CASTRGLAGFMDTQYF
-	TRBV4-1	TRBD2	TRBJ2-1	TGCGCCAGCAGCCCCCTTGCGGGAGACAACAATGAGCAGTTCTTC	CASSPLAGDNNEQFF
once	TRBV19	TRBD1	TRBJ2-7	TGTGCCACCCGGGGACAGTCTGAAAGGGAGCAGTACTTC	CATRGQSEREQYF
-	TRBV10-2	-	TRBJ2-2	TGCGCCAGTAGCCCAGGACTGTCCACCGGGGAGCTGTTTTTT	CASSPGLSTGELFF
-	TRBV11-2	-	TRBJ2-7	TGTGCCAGCAGCTTACCCGGCAGGGCCTACGAGCAGTACTTC	CASSLPGRAYEQYF
few	TRBV11-2	-	TRBJ1-5	TGTGCCAGCAGCGAACAGGGAAATCAGCCCCAGCATTTT	CASSEQGNQPQHF
-	TRBV28	TRBD2	TRBJ2-7	TGTGTCAGCAGTTTATCGGCTAGCGGTTACGAGCAGTACTTC	CVSSLSASGYEQYF
-	TRBV27	TRBD2	TRBJ2-3	TGTGCCATCTGGGACTACAACACAGATACGCAGTATTTT	CAIWDYNTDTQYF
-	TRBV27	TRBD1	TRBJ1-1	TGTGCCAGCACCATGACGGGACAGGGAGTCATGAACACTGAAGCTTTCTTT	CASTMTGQGVMNTEAFF
-	TRBV4-1	TRBD1	TRBJ2-7	TGCGCCAGCAGCGCCCGAACAGGGGAATCCTACGAGCAGTACTTC	CASSARTGESYEQYF
-	TRBV6-5	-	TRBJ1-1	TGTGCCAGCAGTTACAGACGACTCACTGAAGCTTTCTTT	CASSYRRLTEAFF
-	TRBV15	-	TRBJ2-4	TGTGCCACCAGCAGAAATGATCCCCTAGTTACCATTCAGTACTTC	CATSRNDPLVTIQYF
-	TRBV5-1	TRBD1	TRBJ1-5	TGCGCCAGCAGCTTGGACGACAGGGGGGATCAGCCCCAGCATTTT	CASSLDDRGDQPQHF
-	TRBV6-5	-	TRBJ2-7	TGTGCCAGCAGATACCGGAGACAGGTTACCTACGAGCAGTACTTC	CASRYRRQVTYEQYF
-	TRBV27	-	TRBJ1-3	TGTGCCAGCAGCATTAACTTGAGCTCTGGAAACACCATATATTTT	CASSINLSSGNTIYF
-	TRBV19	TRBD1	TRBJ2-1	TGTGCCACAGTGGTGTGGGCAGGGGGATACAATGAGCAGTTCTTC	CATVVWAGGYNEQFF
-	TRBV11-2	-	TRBJ2-7	TGTGCCAGCAGTTACGGAGAATTCTACGAGCAGTACTTC	CASSYGEFYEQYF
-	TRBV9	-	TRBJ1-1	TGTGCCAGCAGCGTGGGGGGATCCACTGAAGCTTTCTTT	CASSVGGSTEAFF
-	TRBV9	-	TRBJ1-3	TGTGCCAGCAGCGACCCCTACGGAGGCTCTGGAAACACCATATATTTT	CASSDPYGGSGNTIYF
-	TRBV28	TRBD1	TRBJ1-5	TGTGCCAGCAGTTCTATGGACAGGCGCAGCAATCAGCCCCAGCATTTT	CASSSMDRRSNQPQHF
-	TRBV6-1	-	TRBJ1-5	TGTGCCAGCAGTGCCCGGACAGATAGCAATCAGCCCCAGCATTTT	CASSARTDSNQPQHF
-	TRBV2	-	TRBJ2-1	TGTGCCAGCAGTGACGGGTACAATGAGCAGTTCTTC	CASSDGYNEQFF
-	TRBV6-5	TRBD1	TRBJ1-1	TGTGCCAGCCGGACAGGCGGGACTGAAGCTTTCTTT	CASRTGGTEAFF
-	TRBV27	-	TRBJ2-7	TGTGCCAGCAGTTCCTGGACAGAGGGCTACGAGCAGTACTTC	CASSSWTEGYEQYF
-	TRBV18	TRBD1	TRBJ2-7	TGTGCCAGCTCGTCCGGGACAGTCCAATTCTACGAGCAGTACTTC	CASSSGTVQFYEQYF
-	TRBV28	TRBD2	TRBJ2-7	TGTGCCAGCAGTTTGGGGGGGACCGGGAGGTTCGAGCAGTACTTC	CASSLGGTGRFEQYF
-	TRBV5-5	-	TRBJ2-2	TGTGCCAGCAGCCTTGAGACAGACACCGGGGAGCTGTTTTTT	CASSLETDTGELFF
-	TRBV27	TRBD1	TRBJ1-4	TGTGCCAGCAGTTTTAGGGGGCCGGTTGAAAAACTGTTTTTT	CASSFRGPVEKLFF
-	TRBV2	TRBD1	TRBJ1-2	TGTGCCAGCAGCGTGGACAGGGTATATGGCTACACCTTC	CASSVDRVYGYTF
-	TRBV30	-	TRBJ2-3	TGTGCCTGGAGTAACAGGGTGGGTGGAGATACGCAGTATTTT	CAWSNRVGGDTQYF
-	TRBV6-4	-	TRBJ1-1	TGTGCCAGCAGCCCAATCGCCGGGACACTGAACACTGAAGCTTTCTTT	CASSPIAGTLNTEAFF
-	TRBV28	-	TRBJ2-1	TGTGCCAGCAGTTTAACGGGTGAGCAGTTCTTC	CASSLTGEQFF
-	TRBV27	TRBD1	TRBJ1-2	TGTGCCAGCAGTTCTCGGACAGGGGCAAACTATGGCTACACCTTC	CASSSRTGANYGYTF
-	TRBV29-1	TRBD2	TRBJ2-3	TGCAGCGTAGCCGGGACTAGCGGGAGGGCCGGCACAGATACGCAGTATTTT	CSVAGTSGRAGTDTQYF
-	TRBV27	-	TRBJ1-3	TGTGCCAGCAGTTTATCGAGCCGCTCTGGAAACACCATATATTTT	CASSLSSRSGNTIYF
-	TRBV7-6	-	TRBJ2-7	TGTGCCAGCAGCTACCGACAGAAATCCTACGAGCAGTACTTC	CASSYRQKSYEQYF
once	TRBV30	-	TRBJ1-2	TGTGCCTGGAGCCTGGGCCAGGGGAACGGTGGCTACACCTTC	CAWSLGQGNGGYTF
once	TRBV7-9	-	TRBJ1-5	TGTGCCAGCAGCTTCGGGAGGGCTCTCAATCAGCCCCAGCATTTT	CASSFGRALNQPQHF
-	TRBV9	TRBD1	TRBJ1-4	TGTGCCAGCAGCGTAGGTCGGACAGGGCCTGAAAAACTGTTTTTT	CASSVGRTGPEKLFF
few	TRBV5-1	TRBD2	TRBJ2-1	TGCGCCAGCAGCTTGGATGGGACTAGCGGGGGGGCCTTAAAGCAGCAGTTCTTC	CASSLDGTSGGALKQQFF
-	TRBV7-9	TRBD1	TRBJ1-2	TGTGCCAGCGGAACAGGGGACTATGGCTACACCTTC	CASGTGDYGYTF
-	TRBV6-5	TRBD1	TRBJ1-1	TGTGCCAGCAGTAGCAGGGGGAGGTCTGCTGAAGCTTTCTTT	CASSSRGRSAEAFF
-	TRBV18	-	TRBJ1-3	TGTGCCAGCTCACCGCCGGTCTCCGGAAACACCATATATTTT	CASSPPVSGNTIYF
once	TRBV19	-	TRBJ1-1	TGTGCCAGTAGTCACAAGCGGGGCACTGAAGCTTTCTTT	CASSHKRGTEAFF
-	TRBV28	-	TRBJ1-5	TGTGCCAGCAGTTTATTAGGCAGGGTTCCCCAGCATTTT	CASSLLGRVPQHF
-	TRBV27	-	TRBJ2-1	TGTGCCAGCAGTTTACGAGTAGCCGTGTCGAAAAATGAGCAGTTCTTC	CASSLRVAVSKNEQFF
-	TRBV7-2	TRBD2	TRBJ2-5	TGTGCCAGCAGAAATTCCGGGACTAGGGGGGAGACCCAGTACTTC	CASRNSGTRGETQYF
-	TRBV11-2	TRBD1	TRBJ1-2	TGTGCCAGCAGCTTAGTTAAGGGACAGGGGAACGGCTACACCTTC	CASSLVKGQGNGYTF
-	TRBV5-1	-	TRBJ1-2	TGCGCCAGCAGCTTGAATGGAGAATTTGGCTACACCTTC	CASSLNGEFGYTF
-	TRBV18	TRBD2	TRBJ2-7	TGTGCCAGCTCACCTACGGAGCGGGGGCCCTACGAGCAGTACTTC	CASSPTERGPYEQYF
-	TRBV5-6	TRBD1	TRBJ1-3	TGTGCCAGCAGCTTCGAAGGGGGCGAGGGAAACACCATATATTTT	CASSFEGGEGNTIYF
-	TRBV30	TRBD1	TRBJ1-1	TGTGCCTGGGGGACAGGGCTCCCGGGGGCTTTCTTT	CAWGTGLPGAFF
-	TRBV6-5	-	TRBJ2-7	TGTGCCAGCAGCGGAGTTTACGAGCAGTACTTC	CASSGVYEQYF
-	TRBV11-1	-	TRBJ1-2	TGTGCCAGCAGCTTAGGAGTCCAGGGGAATGGCTACACCTTC	CASSLGVQGNGYTF